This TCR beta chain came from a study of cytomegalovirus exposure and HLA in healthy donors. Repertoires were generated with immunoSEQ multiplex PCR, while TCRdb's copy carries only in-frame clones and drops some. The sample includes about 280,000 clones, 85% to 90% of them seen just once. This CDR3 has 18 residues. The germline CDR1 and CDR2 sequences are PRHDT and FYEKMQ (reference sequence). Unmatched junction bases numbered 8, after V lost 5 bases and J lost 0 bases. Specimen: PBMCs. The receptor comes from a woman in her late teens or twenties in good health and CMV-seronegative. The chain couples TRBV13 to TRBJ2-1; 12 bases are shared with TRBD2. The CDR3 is CASSTDGLAGSSYNEQFF. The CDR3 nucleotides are TGTGCCAGCAGCACCGACGGACTAGCGGGAAGCTCCTACAATGAGCAGTTCTTC.